Sequencing of this TCR beta chain was carried out in a study of neurological immune-mediated disorders. V trimming: 5 bases; J trimming: 4 bases; junction bases outside the gene matches: 12. This CDR3 has 17 amino acids. CDR1 is MNHEY, CDR2 SMNVEV, per germline (reference sequence). The sample holds many counts of this clonotype. What it recognizes is unknown. TCRdb analysed the 5' RACE reads with MiXCR anew, one entry per CDR3 protein. The repertoire holds 85,000 to 90,000 distinct CDR3 sequences, with under 4.5% as singletons. The unsorted libraries had their origin in 2 million PBMCs stored at -80 C. Study-wide points: HTLV-1-associated myelopathy had the most TCR clonal expansion, while multiple sclerosis had the least, a level that fell below healthy controls.

The genes are TRBV27 and TRBJ1-1, with 11 bases aligning to TRBD1. Sequences were obtained from PBMCs. This TCR was recovered from a woman in her 50s with multiple sclerosis. The CDR3 coding sequence is TGTGCCAGCAGTCCGACCCAGGACAGGGGGCTAGGCACTGAAGCTTTCTTT. Translation: CASSPTQDRGLGTEAFF.